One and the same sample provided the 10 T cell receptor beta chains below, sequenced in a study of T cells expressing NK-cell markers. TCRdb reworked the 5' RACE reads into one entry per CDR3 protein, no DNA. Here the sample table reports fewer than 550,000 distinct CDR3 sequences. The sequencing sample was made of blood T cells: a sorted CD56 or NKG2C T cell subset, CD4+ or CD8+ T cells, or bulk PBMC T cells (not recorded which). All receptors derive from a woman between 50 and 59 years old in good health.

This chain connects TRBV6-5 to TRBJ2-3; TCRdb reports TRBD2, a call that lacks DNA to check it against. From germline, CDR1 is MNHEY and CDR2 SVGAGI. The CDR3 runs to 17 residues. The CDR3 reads CASSPHGGRAGADTQYF.

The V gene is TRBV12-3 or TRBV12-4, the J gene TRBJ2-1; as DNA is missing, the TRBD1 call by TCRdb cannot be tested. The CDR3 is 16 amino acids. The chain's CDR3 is CASSLGEGVRNNEQFF.

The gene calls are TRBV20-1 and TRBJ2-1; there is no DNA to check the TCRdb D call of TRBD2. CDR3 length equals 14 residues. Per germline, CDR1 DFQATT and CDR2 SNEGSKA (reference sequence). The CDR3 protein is CSARGLAGENEQFF.

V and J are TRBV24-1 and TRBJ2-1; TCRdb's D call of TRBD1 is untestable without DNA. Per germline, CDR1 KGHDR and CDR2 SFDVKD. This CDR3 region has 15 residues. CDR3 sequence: CATSDLTGNYNEQFF.

This CDR3 is CAISGLAGGFGGEQFF. The chain is built from TRBV10-3 and TRBJ2-1; TCRdb's D call, TRBD2, is unchecked because there is no DNA. Germline CDR1 and CDR2: ENHRY and SYGVKD. This CDR3 has 16 amino acids.

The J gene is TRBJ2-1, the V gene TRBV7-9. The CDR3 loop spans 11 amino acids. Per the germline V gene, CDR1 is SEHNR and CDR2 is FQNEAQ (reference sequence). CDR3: CASSLEAKQFF.

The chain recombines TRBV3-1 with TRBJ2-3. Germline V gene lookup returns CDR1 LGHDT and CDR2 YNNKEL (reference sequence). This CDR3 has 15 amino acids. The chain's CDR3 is CASSPARSSTDTQYF.

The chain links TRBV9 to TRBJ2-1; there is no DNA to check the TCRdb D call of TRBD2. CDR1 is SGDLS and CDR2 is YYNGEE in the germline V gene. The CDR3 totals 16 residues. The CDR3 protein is CASSVRSGTSTNEQFF.

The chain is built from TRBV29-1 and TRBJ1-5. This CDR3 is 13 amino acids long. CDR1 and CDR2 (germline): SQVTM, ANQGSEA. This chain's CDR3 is CSVSTGFRQPQHF.

This CDR3 is CASSVGNPYEQYF. This chain joins TRBV2 and TRBJ2-7. Looked up from germline, CDR1 is SNHLY and CDR2 is FYNNEI. The CDR3 is made up of 13 amino acids.